This T cell receptor (beta chain) was observed in a study of CD8+ T cells in alopecia areata. Study summary: Severity among treated patients was scored by the percentage of scalp area affected.

This clone was picked up a small number of times. Its target is unknown. Study results and caveats: Patients showed less clear TCR sequence sharing than mice, possibly partly because of HLA diversity. Any link of baseline CD8+ expansion to response, resting on one nonresponder, remains uncertain. Scalp sequencing also captures normal skin's resident alphabeta T cells.

The V gene lost 7 bases and the J gene lost 2 bases, with 15 bases spanning the gap. Germline V lookup: CDR1 SGHAT, CDR2 FQNNGV. This CDR3 is built from 15 residues. RNA was extracted and reverse transcribed into cDNA as the sequencing template. Generated by immunoSEQ multiplex PCR, the TCRdb table keeps only in-frame clones and is missing some. Among tens of thousands of clones, 25% to 30% were seen once, and the ten largest hold around 14%. Treatment reported: oral pan-JAK inhibitor, 5-10 mg twice daily. Specimen: CD8+ T cells sorted from blood, collected at week 4, from a patient treated with tofacitinib. This clonotype was obtained from a human donor with alopecia areata. V usage is TRBV11-2 and J usage is TRBJ2-1; D possibly uses TRBD1 or TRBD2 (6 bases each). The CDR3, as DNA: TGTGCCAGCACCGGGGGCCGAACCGCCTACAATGAGCAGTTCTTC. This translates into CASTGGRTAYNEQFF.